The 26 T cell receptor beta chains below were found in one sample sequenced in a study of blood T cell repertoires in COVID-19. Measured with immunoSEQ multiplex PCR; TCRdb has only the in-frame clones, and not every one. There are fewer than 25,000 clones in the sample; 86% occur only once, and around 17% lies in the top ten. The sequenced sample consisted of peripheral blood. These receptors came from a human donor with acute or convalescent COVID-19. The donor label of this sample is uncertain.

The rearrangement uses TRBV11-2 and TRBJ2-7, with D tentatively TRBD1 (7 bases). The V gene lost 2 bases and the J gene lost 1 base, with 12 bases spanning the gap. This CDR3 has 15 amino acids. Germline CDR1 reads SGHAT; CDR2 reads FQNNGV. The CDR3 loop is CASSLTQGGSYEQYF. CDR3 DNA sequence: TGTGCCAGCAGCTTAACGCAGGGGGGTTCCTACGAGCAGTACTTC.

The chain is built from TRBV14 and TRBJ1-6, with TRBD1 matching 7 bases. V shed 1 base and J 8 bases; nucleotides not matched to a gene: 2. CDR1 and CDR2 (germline): SGHDN, FVKESK. CDR3 length: 14 residues. CDR3 residues: CASSQAGGYSPLHF. The CDR3 DNA reads as TGTGCCAGCAGCCAAGCAGGGGGGTATTCACCCCTCCACTTT.

The rearrangement links TRBV5-6 to TRBJ2-3; 9 bases agree with TRBD2. Per germline, CDR1 SGHDT and CDR2 YYEEEE. The J segment lost 0 bases and the V segment lost 2 bases, leaving 7 bases of the junction unmatched. The CDR3 consists of 17 residues. CDR3 amino acids: CASSFGVAGVSTDTQYF. DNA of the CDR3: TGTGCCAGCAGCTTCGGGGTAGCGGGGGTTAGCACAGATACGCAGTATTTT.

The chain uses TRBV19 and TRBJ1-1; a weak D match, TRBD1 (5 bases). This CDR3 has 15 residues. V shed 1 base and J shed 1 base, with 10 bases lying between them. Germline V gene sequence: CDR1 LNHDA, CDR2 SQIVND (reference sequence). CDR3 coding DNA: TGTGCCAGTAGTATAGGGGCAGGGTGGAACACTGAAGCTTTCTTT. It translates to CASSIGAGWNTEAFF.

This chain connects TRBV4-2 to TRBJ1-4, with TRBD1 identical over 9 bases. V shed 1 base, J shed 13 bases, and the junction held 7 bases outside the gene matches. CDR3 length: 14 amino acids. Germline loops: CDR1 LGHNA, CDR2 YNFKEQ. The CDR3 bases are TGTGCCAGCAGCCAAGGGACAGGGGAATCTATACTGTTTTTT. This codes for CASSQGTGESILFF.

This rearrangement joins TRBV7-8 to TRBJ1-2, with a possible D match to TRBD1 (5 bases). Trimming removed 5 bases from V and 4 bases from J, with 14 bases in between. There are 14 residues in the CDR3. The germline V gene has CDR1 SGHVS and CDR2 FQNEAQ. CDR3 in amino acids: CASSPDSMFYGYTF. CDR3 bases: TGTGCCAGCAGCCCCGACAGCATGTTCTATGGCTACACCTTC.

V and J are TRBV10-2 and TRBJ1-1; 8 nucleotides match TRBD1. Germline V gene data show CDR1 as WSHSY and CDR2 as SAAADI. Losses at the gene ends were 7 bases for V and 3 bases for J; bases not matched to a gene: 4. The CDR3 sequence is 13 residues long. The chain's CDR3 is CASTQTGDTEAFF. DNA for the CDR3: TGCGCCAGCACCCAGACAGGGGACACTGAAGCTTTCTTT.

This clone was seen more than once but under ten times. The CDR3 region has the DNA TGTGCCAGCAGCTTGGAGGCAGGGACAACGAACACCGGGGAGCTGTTTTTT. Its protein is CASSLEAGTTNTGELFF. V is TRBV5-5 and J is TRBJ2-2; the D gene is possibly TRBD1 (6 bases). Germline CDR1 and CDR2: SGHKS and YYEKEE (reference sequence). The length of the CDR3 is 17 residues. Trimming stripped 0 bases from V and 0 bases from J, with 12 bases between.

The chain links TRBV7-9 to TRBJ1-4, with 8 bases fitting TRBD1. With V trimmed by 5 bases and J by 2 bases, 10 bases remained unmatched. This CDR3 is built from 17 residues. Germline values: CDR1 SEHNR, CDR2 FQNEAQ (reference sequence). CDR3 residues: CASSPRTGLGTNEKLFF. The DNA of the CDR3 is TGTGCCAGCAGCCCGCGGACAGGGTTAGGCACTAATGAAAAACTGTTTTTT. Drawing the rest from reference TRBV7-9 and TRBJ1-4, the complete variable domain is DTGVSQNPRHKITKRGQNVTFRCDPISEHNRLYWYRQTLGQGPEFLTYFQNEAQLEKSRLLSDRFSAERPKGSFSTLEIQRTEQGDSAMYLCASSPRTGLGTNEKLFFGSGTQLSVL.

The rearrangement joins TRBV27 to TRBJ1-6, with 7 bases that match TRBD1. Germline V gene data show CDR1 as MNHEY and CDR2 as SMNVEV (reference sequence). CDR3 length: 16 amino acids. V lost 5 bases and J lost 0; bases outside the gene matches: 4. The CDR3 DNA reads TGTGCCAGCAGTCGGGACAGAAGCTCCTATAATTCACCCCTCCACTTT. It yields the protein CASSRDRSSYNSPLHF.

The J gene is TRBJ1-4, the V gene TRBV10-3; D unclear. Trimming cost V 6 bases and J 4 bases, with 9 bases left between them. The germline V gene has CDR1 ENHRY and CDR2 SYGVKD. The CDR3 runs 13 residues. This CDR3 is CAISNRSNEKLFF. CDR3 bases: TGTGCCATCAGCAACCGGAGTAATGAAAAACTGTTTTTT.

The chain recombines TRBV2 with TRBJ1-2; D ambiguous. The CDR3 runs to 13 residues. Germline assignment: CDR1 SNHLY and CDR2 FYNNEI. The ends were cut back, 3 bases at V and 1 base at J, with 6 bases in the middle. In nucleotides, the CDR3 is TGTGCCAGCAGTGAGGGCAGTAACTATGGCTACACCTTC. Its protein is CASSEGSNYGYTF.

V is TRBV5-1 and J is TRBJ1-4; D may be TRBD1 (5 bases). CDR1 is SGHRS, CDR2 YFSETQ, per germline. Trimming took off 4 bases at V and 0 bases at J, with 10 bases between the two ends. CDR3 length: 15 amino acids. In DNA, the CDR3 is TGCGCCAGCAGCGTCGGACAAGCAACTAATGAAAAACTGTTTTTT. Translation gives CASSVGQATNEKLFF.

V gene TRBV7-3 combines with J gene TRBJ2-5; TRBD1 might be the D (6 bases). Germline V lookup: CDR1 SGHTA, CDR2 FQGTGA. The CDR3 covers 13 residues. Deletions cut 5 bases from V and 10 bases from J, with 17 bases between. In DNA form, the CDR3 reads TGTGCCAGCAGCCTGGGGGCCGAGAGGAGCCAGTACTTC. Its translation is CASSLGAERSQYF.

This sequence joins TRBV6-2 or TRBV6-3 and TRBJ1-1, with D perhaps TRBD1 (6 bases). The germline gives CDR1 MNHEY, CDR2 SVGEGT. This CDR3 is built from 13 residues. Between the trimmed V and J ends, which lost 4 bases and 2 bases, there was a span of 8 bases. CDR3 loop: CASSWGHNTEAFF. CDR3 DNA: TGTGCCAGCAGTTGGGGGCATAACACTGAAGCTTTCTTT.

The chain has TRBV5-1 and TRBJ2-3; possible D gene TRBD2, 5 bases. V was clipped by 0 bases and J by 0 bases, with 17 bases between them. The CDR3 has 18 residues. Germline CDR1 reads SGHRS; CDR2 reads YFSETQ. CDR3 amino acids: CASSLEVSAIPSTDTQYF. CDR3 nucleotide sequence: TGCGCCAGCAGCTTGGAGGTTAGCGCGATCCCTAGCACAGATACGCAGTATTTT.

This clone has a single count. The J gene is TRBJ2-1, the V gene TRBV4-2, with 7 bases that match TRBD2. This CDR3 contains 16 residues. V shed 0 bases, J shed 7 bases, and the junction held 9 bases outside the gene matches. Germline V gives CDR1 LGHNA, CDR2 YNFKEQ. The CDR3 DNA sequence: TGTGCCAGCAGCCAAGATGACGGCCTGGGAGGGAATGAGCAGTTCTTC. Protein: CASSQDDGLGGNEQFF.

The rearrangement uses TRBV7-2 and TRBJ1-1; unclear D gene. The V gene lost 8 bases and the J gene lost 4 bases, with 17 bases spanning the gap. CDR3 length: 14 amino acids. The germline V gene has CDR1 SGHTA and CDR2 FQGNSA. CDR3 in amino acids: CASYLLAVGTEAFF. The DNA for the CDR3 is TGTGCCAGCTATCTTTTGGCGGTTGGCACTGAAGCTTTCTTT.

This clone was detected once. This chain links TRBV18 with TRBJ2-2, with 10 bases aligning to TRBD1. V gave up 3 bases and J gave up 7 bases; unmatched junction bases: 8. Germline lookup yields CDR1 KGHSH and CDR2 LQKENI. This CDR3 has 16 amino acids. The CDR3 sequence is CASSPRTGTGVGELFF. The CDR3, as DNA: TGTGCCAGCTCACCGAGGACCGGGACAGGGGTCGGGGAGCTGTTTTTT.

The chain carries TRBV7-9 and TRBJ1-2, with D uncertain. Trimming pared 5 bases from V and 2 bases from J, leaving 9 bases between. The CDR3 is 13 residues long. CDR1 is SEHNR, CDR2 FQNEAQ, per germline (reference sequence). The CDR3 sequence is CASSIVGNYGYTF. Written as DNA, the CDR3 is TGTGCCAGCAGCATCGTCGGGAACTATGGCTACACCTTC.

The chain uses TRBV12-3 or TRBV12-4 and TRBJ2-7; tentative D call: TRBD1 (6 bases). This CDR3 is built from 13 residues. V was trimmed by 3 bases and J by 3 bases, leaving 9 bases between them. The CDR3 loop is CASSLRRGYEQYF. CDR3 in DNA: TGTGCCAGCAGTTTGCGCAGGGGCTACGAGCAGTACTTC.

The sample holds one count of this clone. V gene TRBV15 combines with J gene TRBJ2-7; TRBD1 agrees at 9 bases. After removal of 2 bases from V and 7 bases from J, the junction contained 3 bases not matched to a gene. Germline V gives CDR1 LNHNV, CDR2 YYDKDF (reference sequence). The CDR3 spans 13 residues. The CDR3 sequence is CATSRLTGGEQYF. Written as DNA, the CDR3 is TGTGCCACCAGCAGACTGACAGGGGGAGAGCAGTACTTC.

The chain uses TRBV5-6 and TRBJ2-5, with D maybe TRBD1 (6 bases). The CDR3 is 14 residues long. Between the trimmed V and J ends, which lost 2 bases and 5 bases, there was a span of 13 bases. CDR1 SGHDT and CDR2 YYEEEE come from the germline V gene. In nucleotides, the CDR3 is TGTGCCAGCAGCTTCACAGGGAGAGGTGAGACCCAGTACTTC. This encodes CASSFTGRGETQYF.

This clone has just a few counts. This chain uses TRBV2 with TRBJ1-3; 11 nucleotides line up with TRBD1. The germline gives CDR1 SNHLY, CDR2 FYNNEI. The V gene end was trimmed by 7 bases and the J gene end by 0 bases; junction bases not matched to a gene: 8. This CDR3 has 17 amino acids. The CDR3 loop reads CASTGQGAIPSGNTIYF. The CDR3 coding sequence is TGTGCCAGCACTGGACAGGGGGCCATTCCCTCTGGAAACACCATATATTTT.

V gene TRBV7-3 combines with J gene TRBJ2-3; TRBD2 might be the D (5 bases). CDR1 is SGHTA and CDR2 is FQGTGA in the germline V gene. Trimming removed 4 bases at V and 3 bases at J, with 11 bases between. The CDR3 runs 14 residues. The CDR3 DNA sequence: TGTGCCAGCAGCTCTGGACTGGGAACAGATACGCAGTATTTT. Its translation is CASSSGLGTDTQYF.

The rearrangement uses TRBV3-1 (or the pseudogene TRBV3-2) and TRBJ2-1, with D perhaps matching TRBD2 (6 bases). The CDR3 runs 16 residues. Trimming shortened V by 4 bases and J by 4 bases, and 17 bases separated the two germline ends. CDR1 LGHDT and CDR2 YNNKEL come from the germline V gene (reference sequence). CDR3 coding DNA: TGTGCCAGCAGCCTGGGAGGCCCGACCGGATACAATGAGCAGTTCTTC. Translating gives CASSLGGPTGYNEQFF.